These 31 T cell receptor beta chains came from one sample sequenced in a study of blood T cell repertoires in COVID-19. The repertoire was sequenced with immunoSEQ multiplex PCR; TCRdb's copy has only in-frame clones and lacks some. The data show over 200,000 clones, 80% seen once. Sequencing was carried out using peripheral blood. The origin of the receptors is a human donor in a cohort sampled during active COVID-19.

This clone was observed a single time. V gene TRBV19 combines with J gene TRBJ1-2; 8 nucleotides agree with TRBD1. The germline V gene encodes CDR1 LNHDA and CDR2 SQIVND (reference sequence). V shed 5 bases and J 5 bases; nucleotides not matched to a gene: 4. This CDR3 comprises 13 residues. As DNA, the CDR3 is TGTGCCAGTAGTCAGGGGGCAAGGTATGGCTACACCTTC. Translation: CASSQGARYGYTF. Variable domain in full (rest from reference TRBV19 and TRBJ1-2): DGGITQSPKYLFRKEGQNVTLSCEQNLNHDAMYWYRQDPGQGLRLIYYSQIVNDFQKGDIAEGYSVSREKKESFPLTVTSAQKNPTAFYLCASSQGARYGYTFGSGTRLTVV.

This chain connects TRBV19 to TRBJ1-5; D gene uncertain. This CDR3 has 15 amino acids. In germline, CDR1 is LNHDA, CDR2 SQIVND (reference sequence). V was pared by 3 bases and J by 3 bases, with 12 bases between. DNA for the CDR3: TGTGCCAGTAGTATGGGTGGGCACCTCAATCAGCCCCAGCATTTT. Its translation is CASSMGGHLNQPQHF.

The CDR3 region has the DNA TGCGCCAGCAGCTTTAGTTACGAGCAGTACTTC. Residues: CASSFSYEQYF. V usage is TRBV5-1 and J usage is TRBJ2-7, with D unresolved. Germline CDR1 SGHRS, CDR2 YFSETQ. The CDR3 runs 11 residues. V was trimmed by 2 bases and J by 4 bases, leaving 4 bases between them.

The J gene is TRBJ2-7, the V gene TRBV5-1; TRBD2 matches at 16 bases. CDR1 and CDR2 (germline): SGHRS, YFSETQ. The CDR3 contains 17 residues. V shed 4 bases and J 6 bases; nucleotides not matched to a gene: 10. Here the CDR3 reads CASSRGTSGRGPGEQYF. The CDR3 nucleotides are TGCGCCAGCAGCAGAGGGACTAGCGGGAGGGGGCCTGGCGAGCAGTACTTC.

This clone came up once. The chain recombines TRBV5-1 with TRBJ2-2; 7 nucleotides align to TRBD1. The V gene end was trimmed by 4 bases and the J gene end by 7 bases; junction bases not matched to a gene: 7. The CDR3 extends over 14 amino acids. CDR1 and CDR2 (germline): SGHRS, YFSETQ. In DNA form, the CDR3 reads TGCGCCAGCAGCCCCCGACAGGGAGTCGGGGAGCTGTTTTTT. This codes for CASSPRQGVGELFF.

The V gene is TRBV4-3, the J gene TRBJ1-1; no firm D call. The V gene lost 6 bases and the J gene lost 2 bases, with 10 bases spanning the gap. The germline gives CDR1 LGHNA, CDR2 YSLEER. This CDR3 is built from 13 residues. CDR3 DNA: TGCGCCAGCAGTGGCAGGCTTAACACTGAAGCTTTCTTT. Protein product: CASSGRLNTEAFF.

This chain connects TRBV5-8 to TRBJ2-6, with 8 bases identical to TRBD1. CDR3 length: 16 amino acids. With V trimmed by 4 bases and J by 0 bases, 3 bases remained unmatched. CDR1 is SGHTS, CDR2 YDEGEE, per germline. In DNA form, the CDR3 reads TGTGCCAGCAGCACGGACAGGGCCTCTGGGGCCAACGTCCTGACTTTC. This codes for CASSTDRASGANVLTF.

This rearrangement joins TRBV7-8 to TRBJ2-7; a possible D gene is TRBD2 (6 bases). Germline V gene data show CDR1 as SGHVS and CDR2 as FQNEAQ. V was clipped by 7 bases and J by 3 bases, with 16 bases between them. This CDR3 is built from 14 residues. CDR3 residues: CASNPGGDIYEQYF. The CDR3 DNA reads as TGTGCCAGCAACCCCGGCGGGGATATCTACGAGCAGTACTTC. Looking up the rest from reference TRBV7-8 and TRBJ2-7 gives the full variable domain: GAGVSQSPRYKVAKRGQDVALRCDPISGHVSLFWYQQALGQGPEFLTYFQNEAQLDKSGLPSDRFFAERPEGSVSTLKIQRTQQEDSAVYLCASNPGGDIYEQYFGPGTRLTVT.

The gene calls are TRBV20-1 and TRBJ2-7, with D possibly TRBD2 on 6 matching bases. The CDR3 has 14 residues. The V gene's germline CDR1 is DFQATT and CDR2 SNEGSKA (reference sequence). V lost 3 bases and J lost 0, with 12 bases in between. This CDR3 is CSASWRGSSYEQYF. The DNA for the CDR3 is TGCAGTGCTAGTTGGAGGGGCAGCTCCTACGAGCAGTACTTC.

V and J are TRBV14 and TRBJ2-7; D possibly corresponds to TRBD2 (6 bases). The CDR3 is 15 amino acids. Germline V gene sequence: CDR1 SGHDN, CDR2 FVKESK. The ends were cut back, 1 base at V and 0 bases at J, with 10 bases in the middle. This chain's CDR3 is CASSQAGGRSYEQYF. The CDR3 region has the DNA TGTGCCAGCAGCCAAGCCGGGGGACGCTCCTACGAGCAGTACTTC.

The J gene is TRBJ1-2, the V gene TRBV6-6; no clear D. This CDR3 spans 13 amino acids. Deletions cut 4 bases from V and 3 bases from J, with 9 bases between. The germline V gene encodes CDR1 MNHNY and CDR2 SVGAGI (reference sequence). CDR3 DNA: TGTGCCAGCAGTTTTTCAGCGGACTATGGCTACACCTTC. Amino acids: CASSFSADYGYTF.

The chain recombines TRBV10-3 with TRBJ2-1; possibly TRBD2 for D (10 bases). Germline-derived CDR1 and CDR2 are ENHRY and SYGVKD. The length of the CDR3 is 18 residues. V lost 6 bases and J lost 13, with 34 bases in between. CDR3 in amino acids: CAISLVPGQGKLAGNQFF. In DNA, the CDR3 is TGTGCCATCAGCCTTGTCCCGGGACAGGGCAAACTAGCGGGAAATCAGTTCTTC.

V and J are TRBV11-2 and TRBJ1-2, with 12 bases matching TRBD1. CDR1 and CDR2 (germline): SGHAT, FQNNGV. V gave up 4 bases and J gave up 3 bases; unmatched junction bases: 3. This CDR3 is 15 amino acids long. The CDR3 reads CASSSRDRGHYGYTF. CDR3 DNA sequence: TGTGCCAGCAGCTCAAGGGACAGGGGGCACTATGGCTACACCTTC.

This clone has only one observation. The V call is TRBV7-9, the J call TRBJ2-3; D not resolved. This CDR3 spans 15 amino acids. Germline lookup yields CDR1 SEHNR and CDR2 FQNEAQ (reference sequence). The V end lost 4 bases, the J end lost 0 bases, and 11 bases lay between the germline ends. CDR3 amino acids: CASSSRSFSTDTQYF. The CDR3 DNA follows: TGTGCCAGCAGCTCCCGGAGCTTCAGCACAGATACGCAGTATTTT.

This chain uses TRBV28 with TRBJ2-6, with D unresolved. CDR3 size: 15 residues. V was clipped by 1 base and J by 1 base, with 5 bases between them. The germline CDR1 and CDR2 sequences are MDHEN and SYDVKM. The CDR3 loop reads CASSLFGSGANVLTF. DNA of the CDR3: TGTGCCAGCAGTTTATTCGGGTCTGGGGCCAACGTCCTGACTTTC.

The V gene is TRBV28, the J gene TRBJ2-7, with 8 bases that match TRBD1. The CDR3 sequence is 14 residues long. V shed 4 bases and J 1 base; nucleotides not matched to a gene: 3. CDR1 and CDR2 from the germline V gene are MDHEN and SYDVKM. In nucleotides, the CDR3 is TGTGCCAGCAGTTCGACAGGGGAGTCCTACGAGCAGTACTTC. Translating gives CASSSTGESYEQYF.

This clone was detected a few times. The chain recombines TRBV11-2 with TRBJ2-7, with D tentatively TRBD1 (6 bases). This CDR3 contains 14 residues. V was clipped by 3 bases and J by 1 base, with 10 bases between them. CDR1 is SGHAT, CDR2 FQNNGV, per germline. CDR3 sequence reads: CASSLDRLSYEQYF. As DNA, the CDR3 is TGTGCCAGCAGCTTGGACAGACTGTCCTACGAGCAGTACTTC.

The chain employs TRBV4-1 and TRBJ1-5, with 9 bases matching TRBD1. V lost 1 base and J lost 3; bases outside the gene matches: 10. The CDR3 extends over 18 amino acids. Germline CDR1 is MGHRA and CDR2 is YSYEKL. In DNA form, the CDR3 reads TGCGCCAGCAGCCAAGGCCCTTTTGGACAGGGGAACAATCAGCCCCAGCATTTT. This codes for CASSQGPFGQGNNQPQHF.

V gene TRBV30 combines with J gene TRBJ1-1, with 10 nucleotides matching TRBD1. The CDR3 is made up of 13 amino acids. J was trimmed by 5 bases and V by 5 bases; bases with no gene match: 5. Germline CDR1 is GTSNPN and CDR2 is SVGIG (reference sequence). The CDR3 DNA reads TGTGCCTGGGGGACAGGGGTTTGGACTGAAGCTTTCTTT. Translation gives CAWGTGVWTEAFF.

This chain uses TRBV6-1 with TRBJ1-2; D possibly corresponds to TRBD1 (6 bases). V dropped 3 bases and J dropped 0 bases, with 20 bases sitting between them. CDR1 and CDR2 (germline): MNHNS, SASEGT. CDR3 length equals 18 residues. The CDR3 region has the DNA TGTGCCAGCAGTGAGGGGCAGGGGAAAACGCCCACTAACTATGGCTACACCTTC. This codes for CASSEGQGKTPTNYGYTF.

This clone has a single count. The rearrangement uses TRBV9 and TRBJ2-7; 8 nucleotides match TRBD2. Germline V CDR1 and CDR2: SGDLS, YYNGEE. V shed 0 bases and J 2 bases; nucleotides not matched to a gene: 4. The CDR3 totals 15 residues. The CDR3 sequence: CASSVGSGSTYEQYF. The CDR3 coding sequence is TGTGCCAGCAGCGTAGGCAGCGGGAGTACCTACGAGCAGTACTTC.

This chain links TRBV30 with TRBJ1-3; TRBD1 matches 7 bases. V lost 4 bases to trimming and J lost 0 bases; unmatched junction nucleotides: 6. Germline V gene sequence: CDR1 GTSNPN, CDR2 SVGIG (reference sequence). The CDR3 length is 15 residues. This CDR3 reads CAWNRPGGSGNTIYF. CDR3 sequence (DNA): TGTGCCTGGAACCGTCCAGGGGGCTCTGGAAACACCATATATTTT.

This clone was seen only once. The chain carries TRBV6-2 or TRBV6-3 and TRBJ2-1; D not certain. This CDR3 region has 13 residues. Germline V CDR1 and CDR2: MNHEY, SVGEGT. V was shortened by 4 bases and J by 9 bases, with 13 bases between the two germline ends. Here the CDR3 reads CASSSPPFLEQFF. CDR3 bases: TGTGCCAGCAGTTCCCCTCCTTTCCTTGAGCAGTTCTTC.

In its sample, this clone was seen once. V and J are TRBV6-4 and TRBJ1-3, with 9 bases aligning to TRBD1. J gave up 4 bases and V 3 bases, and 16 bases lay outside the gene matches. The CDR3 covers 19 residues. Per germline, CDR1 MRHNA and CDR2 SNTAGT. The CDR3 nucleotides read TGTGCCAGCAGTGATCCTGGGGACAGGGTTAAATGCCCCGGAAACACCATATATTTT. It encodes CASSDPGDRVKCPGNTIYF.

The gene calls are TRBV11-2 and TRBJ2-7; D is ambiguous. V was trimmed by 4 bases and J by 2 bases, leaving 12 bases between them. The CDR3 covers 14 residues. CDR1 is SGHAT and CDR2 is FQNNGV in the germline V gene. CDR3 loop: CASSSISLTYEQYF. In DNA, the CDR3 is TGTGCCAGCAGCTCGATTAGCCTAACCTACGAGCAGTACTTC.

This clone has a single count. The rearrangement joins TRBV3-1 (or the pseudogene TRBV3-2) to TRBJ2-7; TRBD2 agrees at 9 bases. The germline V gene encodes CDR1 LGHDT and CDR2 YNNKEL (reference sequence). V gave up 11 bases and J gave up 3 bases; unmatched junction bases: 8. This CDR3 spans 13 amino acids. The CDR3 spells CAVGSAGGYEQYF. The CDR3 DNA reads as TGTGCCGTAGGGTCAGCGGGGGGCTACGAGCAGTACTTC.

V usage is TRBV18 and J usage is TRBJ2-5; D gene ambiguous. Trimming took off 2 bases at V and 1 base at J, with 5 bases between the two ends. CDR1 and CDR2 from the germline V gene are KGHSH and LQKENI. The CDR3 is made up of 13 amino acids. The CDR3 sequence: CASSPAGQETQYF. The CDR3 nucleotides read TGTGCCAGCTCACCAGCCGGCCAAGAGACCCAGTACTTC.

The chain couples TRBV15 to TRBJ2-6; D gene unclear. The germline CDR1 and CDR2 sequences are LNHNV and YYDKDF (reference sequence). Trimming pared 3 bases from V and 4 bases from J, leaving 10 bases between. CDR3 length: 15 amino acids. This CDR3 is CATSRKTSGANVLTF. Written as DNA, the CDR3 is TGTGCCACCAGCAGGAAGACATCCGGGGCCAACGTCCTGACTTTC.

The CDR3 DNA sequence: TGTGCCAGCAGCTTGGTCAGAGGGGGAAGAGCGGTCAATGAGCAGTTCTTC. This gives the protein CASSLVRGGRAVNEQFF. The genes are TRBV5-6 and TRBJ2-1, with D perhaps matching TRBD1 (6 bases). The CDR3 contains 17 residues. Per the germline V gene, CDR1 is SGHDT and CDR2 is YYEEEE. V was cut by 0 bases and J by 6 bases, with 19 bases left in between. Looking up the rest from reference TRBV5-6 and TRBJ2-1 gives the full variable domain: DAGVTQSPTHLIKTRGQQVTLRCSPKSGHDTVSWYQQALGQGPQFIFQYYEEEERQRGNFPDRFSGHQFPNYSSELNVNALLLGDSALYLCASSLVRGGRAVNEQFFGPGTRLTVL.

The genes are TRBV27 and TRBJ1-2, with 8 bases that match TRBD1. The V gene end was trimmed by 2 bases and the J gene end by 7 bases; junction bases not matched to a gene: 3. Germline loops: CDR1 MNHEY, CDR2 SMNVEV (reference sequence). The CDR3 consists of 13 residues. This CDR3 reads CASSLRQGSGYTF. The DNA of the CDR3 is TGTGCCAGCAGTTTACGACAGGGGTCTGGCTACACCTTC.

Here the CDR3 DNA reads TGCGCCAGCAGCCAAGAAGCCGAAAACTATGGCTACACCTTC. Amino acid sequence: CASSQEAENYGYTF. The chain has TRBV4-3 and TRBJ1-2; D uncertain. The CDR3 consists of 14 residues. In germline, CDR1 is LGHNA, CDR2 YSLEER. Trimming removed 0 bases from V and 2 bases from J, with 7 bases in between.